Sequencing of this T cell receptor beta chain was carried out in a study of tumor-infiltrating lymphocytes in primary liver carcinoma. The investigators made TCR beta cDNA from about 510 ng total RNA, using a constant-region primer. Three nested multiplex PCR rounds, a slightly modified ARM-PCR, produced the libraries for TCR beta. The first two PCR rounds, around 11 cycles each, used TRBV1-TRBV30 forward primers and a C-beta reverse primer. TCRdb itself ran the multiplex PCR reads through MiXCR, one entry per CDR3 protein. The sample holds some 25,000 distinct CDR3 sequences, around 79% seen once. Co-extraction yielded RNA and DNA from approximately 20-30 mg of unsorted bulk tissue. With respect to this clonotype: A junction boundary mismatches the germline segment, possibly from a read error.

CDR1 is MDHEN, CDR2 SYDVKM, per germline. This CDR3 region has 17 residues. J is TRBJ2-3 and V is TRBV28, with 11 bases that match TRBD2. The TCR originated in a man aged 40-55 years with primary liver carcinoma and hepatitis B virus infection. The material sequenced was liver tumor tissue from sampling region 3. Subset defined: tumor region T3, left-lateral pole. As DNA, the CDR3 is TGTGCCGGCAGCTCCTTCAGTAGCGGGAGGGCCGCAGATACGCAGTATTTT. It specifies CAGSSFSSGRAADTQYF.